This is a list of T cell receptor beta chains from one sample in a study of T cell responses to AZD1222 COVID-19 vaccine. TCRdb keeps only in-frame clones here, not all; method: immunoSEQ multiplex PCR. The sample records roughly 140,000 clones, around nine tenths being singletons. Sequencing used peripheral blood, obtained on day 0 of AZD1222 vaccination. These receptors came from an adult in good health. Both conserved end residues are trimmed from each CDR3. Each record gives: V gene, CDR3 protein.

V: TRBV28; CDR3: ASSFPGQGALYGYT
V: TRBV6-5; CDR3: ASSHTGGSLEAF
V: TRBV27; CDR3: ASSPGYSKHYEQY
V: TRBV6-5; CDR3: ASSFYSGRTRGELF
V: TRBV7-6; CDR3: ASSLGGVTGNTIY
V: TRBV27; CDR3: ASSTGGAEGNTIY
V: TRBV4-3; CDR3: ASSPSEQGFSGYT
V: TRBV10-3; CDR3: AISPGQGGYGYT
V: TRBV3-1/TRBV3-2; CDR3: ASSHWGDYEQY
V: TRBV7-2; CDR3: ASSLLEWEQF
V: TRBV6-2/TRBV6-3; CDR3: ASSYSRLADNEQY
V: TRBV25-1; CDR3: ASSEPNIEKLF
V: TRBV28; CDR3: ASSPYTVWNSPLH
V: TRBV4-2; CDR3: ASSQDRDQGPPYEQY
V: TRBV11-1; CDR3: ASSLEGLSKDEQF
V: TRBV12-3/TRBV12-4; CDR3: ASSMTSSHEQY
V: TRBV7-9; CDR3: ASRLTGQNYGYT
V: TRBV6-1; CDR3: ASSANPGLYNSPLH
V: TRBV18; CDR3: ASSPTSGLYQETQY
V: TRBV5-7; CDR3: ASSWADITDTGELF
V: TRBV19; CDR3: ASSPLDSPQH
V: TRBV12-3/TRBV12-4; CDR3: ASRGREVYEQY
V: TRBV27; CDR3: ASSLSVGLAGVGELF
V: TRBV7-9; CDR3: ASSRLRDRTYGYT
V: TRBV3-1/TRBV3-2; CDR3: ASSQDINYGYT
V: TRBV15; CDR3: ATSRESTDTQY
V: TRBV10-3; CDR3: AISERPPSGSSNQPQH
V: TRBV20-1; CDR3: SATRDGYT
V: TRBV4-3; CDR3: ASSPTTSGSIGDTQY
V: TRBV11-2; CDR3: ASSLGRNLGSEQY
V: TRBV6-5; CDR3: ASSTGTSYEQY
V: TRBV4-2; CDR3: ASRDRANTGELF
V: TRBV18; CDR3: ASSRGFGGGIDNEQF
V: TRBV28; CDR3: ASSYDQGLAGVIYNEQF
V: TRBV7-8; CDR3: ASSLAGNSNQPQH
V: TRBV7-8; CDR3: ASSLSDVNYGYT
V: TRBV6-5; CDR3: ASSSPPAVSGNTIY
V: TRBV6-5; CDR3: ASSLDRLMNTEAF
V: TRBV15; CDR3: ATSRDGQNNYGYT
V: TRBV28; CDR3: ASSSYGWGGITEAF
V: TRBV5-1; CDR3: ASSTLTGPAAEAF
V: TRBV28; CDR3: ASNRSPPTYEQY
V: TRBV7-2; CDR3: ASSLGGVQARSNTEAF
V: TRBV21-1; CDR3: ASSKGPGGPYYGYT
V: TRBV28; CDR3: ASSLGTGNYGYT
V: TRBV6-4; CDR3: ASSAVFGGYNEQF
V: TRBV9; CDR3: ASSGTRRARRRETQY
V: TRBV19; CDR3: ASSRVRERGSGELF
V: TRBV28; CDR3: ASSLNRGLGEKLF
V: TRBV6-1; CDR3: ASSEGEGFYGYT
V: TRBV7-9; CDR3: ASSRTGKRHGYT